Below are 23 T cell receptor beta chains sequenced from a single sample in a study of CD8+ T cells in alopecia areata. Treatment noted: oral pan-JAK inhibitor, 5-10 mg twice daily. Extracted from the samples, RNA was reverse transcribed into cDNA to serve as the sequencing template. The table came from immunoSEQ multiplex PCR; TCRdb's copy has only in-frame clones and leaves some out. The table includes some 200,000 clones, under 60% detected once. The source material was CD8+ T cells sorted from blood, sampled at week 24, from a patient treated with tofacitinib. The receptor set was obtained from a human donor with alopecia areata.

The chain couples TRBV6-5 to TRBJ1-1; a weak D match, TRBD1 (5 bases). The CDR3 totals 14 residues. The germline V and J ends were trimmed by 7 bases and 7 bases, with 19 bases remaining between them. Germline lookup yields CDR1 MNHEY and CDR2 SVGAGI. The CDR3 sequence: CASIRRGRDGEAFF. CDR3 coding DNA: TGTGCCAGCATCCGACGCGGGCGGGACGGTGAAGCTTTCTTT.

The chain has TRBV19 and TRBJ1-1; no reliable D call. CDR3 length: 14 amino acids. The germline V gene encodes CDR1 LNHDA and CDR2 SQIVND (reference sequence). Trimming took off 4 bases at V and 7 bases at J, with 16 bases between the two ends. CDR3 sequence (DNA): TGTGCCAGTAGTACCTTCGCTGACAATGGTGAAGCTTTCTTT. Translated: CASSTFADNGEAFF.

This clone came up a few times. The genes are TRBV29-1 and TRBJ2-5, with D unresolved. The germline gives CDR1 SQVTM, CDR2 ANQGSEA. The CDR3 spans 15 residues. Trimming removed 3 bases from V and 5 bases from J, with 19 bases in between. CDR3 sequence (DNA): TGCAGCGTTGATATAGTAGAAAAGCCGTGGGAGACCCAGTACTTC. Amino acids: CSVDIVEKPWETQYF.

The genes are TRBV4-1 and TRBJ2-2, with TRBD1 identical over 10 bases. Germline V gene lookup returns CDR1 MGHRA and CDR2 YSYEKL. V trimming: 2 bases; J trimming: 7 bases; junction bases outside the gene matches: 7. CDR3 size: 16 residues. The CDR3 DNA sequence: TGCGCCAGCAGCCAACCGGGACAGGGGAGGAACGGGGAGCTGTTTTTT. This sequence encodes CASSQPGQGRNGELFF.

The CDR3 DNA is TGTGCCACGGAAGGGGTTGCCCACAATGAGCAGTTCTTC. Its protein product is CATEGVAHNEQFF. This sequence joins TRBV25-1 and TRBJ2-1, with a weak D call TRBD1 (5 bases). Trimming removed 10 bases from V and 5 bases from J, with 15 bases in between. Germline loops: CDR1 MGHDK, CDR2 SYGVNS. This CDR3 is built from 13 residues.

The chain links TRBV10-1 to TRBJ1-1, with TRBD1 matching 7 bases. This CDR3 contains 12 residues. Germline CDR1 is WNHNN and CDR2 is SYGVQD (reference sequence). Trimming at V came to 3 bases and at J to 7 bases, leaving 2 bases not matched to a gene. For the CDR3, the DNA is TGCGCCAGCAGTGAAGGGACAGTTGAAGCTTTCTTT. Encoded protein: CASSEGTVEAFF.

This rearrangement joins TRBV2 to TRBJ2-1; no reliable D call. The CDR3 sequence is 12 residues long. Germline V gene sequence: CDR1 SNHLY, CDR2 FYNNEI. V was pared by 2 bases and J by 7 bases, with 6 bases between. In nucleotides, the CDR3 is TGTGCCAGCAGTGAACTGCAAAATGAGCAGTTCTTC. Encoded protein: CASSELQNEQFF.

This clone occurred a few times. The CDR3: CSVLAGQYEQYF. As DNA, the CDR3 is TGCAGCGTCCTAGCGGGGCAGTACGAGCAGTACTTC. The chain links TRBV29-1 to TRBJ2-7; TRBD2 agrees at 9 bases. CDR1 is SQVTM and CDR2 is ANQGSEA in the germline V gene. CDR3 length: 12 amino acids. J lost 4 bases, V lost 6 bases, and 4 bases had no gene match.

This rearrangement joins TRBV5-1 to TRBJ2-5; the D gene is possibly TRBD1 (5 bases). The J call is uncertain, as TRBJ2-7 better fits the DNA end. The CDR3 has 12 amino acids. CDR1 and CDR2 from the germline V gene are SGHRS and YFSETQ. CDR3 coding DNA: TGCGCCAGCAGCGGAGACAGCTACGAGCAGTACTTC. This translates into CASSGDSYEQYF.

The V call is TRBV11-2, the J call TRBJ2-7, with D uncertain. The CDR3 length is 11 residues. Germline V gives CDR1 SGHAT, CDR2 FQNNGV. V lost 3 bases, J lost 1 base, and 1 base lay in between. The CDR3 loop is CASSFSYEQYF. The CDR3 DNA reads as TGTGCCAGCAGCTTTTCCTACGAGCAGTACTTC. Full variable domain (rest looked up from reference TRBV11-2 and TRBJ2-7): EAGVAQSPRYKIIEKRQSVAFWCNPISGHATLYWYQQILGQGPKLLIQFQNNGVVDDSQLPKDRFSAERLKGVDSTLKIQPAKLEDSAVYLCASSFSYEQYFGPGTRLTVT.

V is TRBV5-1 and J is TRBJ2-7; D gene ambiguous. Trimming cost V 3 bases and J 0 bases, with 4 bases left between them. CDR1 and CDR2 from the germline V gene are SGHRS and YFSETQ. This CDR3 region has 12 residues. CDR3 residues: CASSSDSYEQYF. The CDR3 DNA reads TGCGCCAGCAGCTCCGACTCCTACGAGCAGTACTTC.

This clone appeared a single time. The V and J genes are TRBV30 and TRBJ1-1; D is uncertain. With 4 bases removed from V and 2 bases from J, the gap between germline ends came to 11 bases. From germline, CDR1 is GTSNPN and CDR2 SVGIG (reference sequence). This CDR3 spans 13 amino acids. CDR3 nucleotides: TGTGCCTGGAACGAGGCGGGCAACACTGAAGCTTTCTTT. Its protein is CAWNEAGNTEAFF.

The count of this clone is one. The V gene is TRBV6-5, the J gene TRBJ1-1, with TRBD1 identical over 7 bases. Germline trimming cut 7 bases from V and 0 bases from J; bases unmatched to any gene: 2. Germline V gene lookup returns CDR1 MNHEY and CDR2 SVGAGI. The CDR3 is made up of 13 amino acids. CDR3 DNA: TGTGCCAGCAATACAGGGGTGAACACTGAAGCTTTCTTT. This codes for CASNTGVNTEAFF.

This clone was seen more than once but under ten times. This chain joins TRBV29-1 and TRBJ1-1; D gene uncertain. CDR3 size: 13 residues. The V gene lost 1 base and the J gene lost 6 bases, with 12 bases spanning the gap. The germline V gene has CDR1 SQVTM and CDR2 ANQGSEA. The chain's CDR3 is CSVEGSRGAEAFF. CDR3 bases: TGCAGCGTTGAAGGGTCGCGGGGAGCTGAAGCTTTCTTT.

The chain employs TRBV25-1 and TRBJ1-5; D unclear. The CDR3 consists of 13 residues. CDR1 and CDR2 (germline): MGHDK, SYGVNS. V lost 5 bases and J lost 5, with 10 bases in between. The CDR3 loop is CASSQSVDQPQHF. As DNA, the CDR3 is TGTGCCAGCAGTCAAAGTGTGGATCAGCCCCAGCATTTT.

The gene calls are TRBV25-1 and TRBJ1-6; D may be TRBD1 (5 bases). This CDR3 contains 14 residues. Looked up from germline, CDR1 is MGHDK and CDR2 is SYGVNS. The V and J ends lost 4 bases and 4 bases respectively, with 8 bases between them. This CDR3 is CASSAHRYNSPLHF. The CDR3 bases are TGTGCCAGCAGTGCGCACAGGTATAATTCACCCCTCCACTTT.

Only a few counts were recorded for this clone. In DNA, the CDR3 is TGTGCCAGCAGTTACTCAACAGGGCCTCGGGATGAGCAGTTCTTC. Its translation is CASSYSTGPRDEQFF. J is TRBJ2-1 and V is TRBV6-5; D is possibly TRBD1 (6 bases). The V gene's germline CDR1 is MNHEY and CDR2 SVGAGI. Between the trimmed V and J ends, which lost 0 bases and 8 bases, there was a span of 14 bases. The length of the CDR3 is 15 residues.

This clone was counted between two and nine times. The gene calls are TRBV30 and TRBJ2-1; 12 bases agree with TRBD2. The CDR3 spans 18 residues. From germline, CDR1 is GTSNPN and CDR2 SVGIG (reference sequence). Trimming took 3 bases from V and 0 from J; bases not matched to a gene: 9. The CDR3 sequence: CAWSIGLAGPSSYNEQFF. For the CDR3, the DNA is TGTGCCTGGAGCATCGGACTAGCGGGGCCTAGCTCCTACAATGAGCAGTTCTTC.

The chain uses TRBV9 and TRBJ1-1, with D possibly being TRBD1 (6 bases). CDR3 size: 16 residues. The germline V gene has CDR1 SGDLS and CDR2 YYNGEE. The V gene lost 5 bases and the J gene lost 3 bases, with 20 bases spanning the gap. The DNA of the CDR3 is TGTGCCAGCAGTGAGGGGGAGGGCAGGGCGGACACTGAAGCTTTCTTT. As protein: CASSEGEGRADTEAFF.

V usage is TRBV25-1 and J usage is TRBJ1-2, with unresolved D. Trimming shortened V by 3 bases and J by 1 base, and 9 bases separated the two germline ends. Germline CDR1 is MGHDK and CDR2 is SYGVNS. This CDR3 has 14 amino acids. The CDR3 coding sequence is TGTGCCAGCAGTGAGGGTCAGAATAACTATGGCTACACCTTC. It codes for CASSEGQNNYGYTF.

In regard to this clone: In the same sample, other DNA sequences code for this CDR3. J is TRBJ1-1 and V is TRBV20-1; no firm D call. Germline-derived CDR1 and CDR2 are DFQATT and SNEGSKA (reference sequence). The length of the CDR3 is 11 residues. Trimming took off 4 bases at V and 0 bases at J, with 3 bases between the two ends. The CDR3 DNA reads as TGCAGTGCTATATTGAACACTGAAGCTTTCTTT. It encodes CSAILNTEAFF.

The chain uses TRBV7-9 and TRBJ1-1; D is possibly TRBD1 (6 bases). In germline, CDR1 is SEHNR, CDR2 FQNEAQ (reference sequence). V was shortened by 8 bases and J by 3 bases, with 19 bases between the two germline ends. The CDR3 contains 15 residues. For the CDR3, the DNA is TGTGCCAGCCTTGGAGTTCCGGGGGCTGACACTGAAGCTTTCTTT. Its translation: CASLGVPGADTEAFF.

The chain carries TRBV29-1 and TRBJ1-1, with TRBD1 matching over 8 bases. Per germline, CDR1 SQVTM and CDR2 ANQGSEA. V gave up 6 bases and J gave up 1 base; unmatched junction bases: 4. CDR3 length: 13 amino acids. The CDR3 loop reads CSVHRGGNTEAFF. CDR3 DNA sequence: TGCAGCGTGCACAGGGGGGGGAACACTGAAGCTTTCTTT.